The 4 T cell receptor beta chains in this list originate from one sample, sequenced in a study of a mutant IDH1 vaccine in newly diagnosed glioma. TCRdb's table, derived via immunoSEQ multiplex PCR, lists solely in-frame clones and lacks some. The sample shows around 100,000 clones, under 90% of them seen only once. These TCRs are of unknown antigen specificity. Time point of the sample: week 11, during vaccination. Vaccinated patients received 300 ug of mutant IDH1 20-mer peptide per dose, with topical imiquimod. Sequencing was performed on PBMCs, taken from a glioma patient whose treatment included an IDH1 peptide vaccine. The source is a woman aged 50 to 65 with glioma.

On this clone: The sample holds other DNA sequences that translate to the same CDR3. For the CDR3, the DNA is TGTGCCAGTAGTGGGACAGGGGGCAATCAGCCCCAGCATTTT. This encodes CASSGTGGNQPQHF. The chain recombines TRBV19 with TRBJ1-5; 10 bases match TRBD1. Per the germline V gene, CDR1 is LNHDA and CDR2 is SQIVND (reference sequence). J was trimmed by 2 bases and V by 5 bases; bases with no gene match: 0. The CDR3 is 14 residues long.

The chain employs TRBV27 and TRBJ2-7, with TRBD2 matching over 8 bases. This CDR3 region has 15 residues. The germline CDR1 and CDR2 sequences are MNHEY and SMNVEV (reference sequence). V was clipped by 5 bases and J by 6 bases; unmatched bases: 12. CDR3 DNA: TGTGCCAGCAGTCCAGGGACTAGTCGGGCCGGCGAGCAGTACTTC. It is translated as CASSPGTSRAGEQYF.

The rearrangement uses TRBV10-2 and TRBJ2-7, with unresolved D. The CDR3 loop spans 14 amino acids. Germline-derived CDR1 and CDR2 are WSHSY and SAAADI. Deletions cut 3 bases from V and 0 bases from J, with 9 bases between. The CDR3 is CASSDLISSYEQYF. CDR3 bases: TGCGCCAGCAGTGACCTGATTAGCTCCTACGAGCAGTACTTC.

The chain employs TRBV10-3 and TRBJ2-7; 8 bases are a match to TRBD2. This CDR3 is 15 amino acids long. Germline CDR1 and CDR2: ENHRY and SYGVKD. J lost 6 bases, V lost 3 bases, and 10 bases had no gene match. CDR3 sequence reads: CAISDWERESGEQYF. The CDR3 DNA reads as TGTGCCATCAGTGATTGGGAGCGGGAGTCCGGCGAGCAGTACTTC.